This TCR beta chain was captured by sequencing in a study of T-cell reconstitution after alpha-beta-depleted transplantation in children. This clonotype has a count of ten or more. Antigen specificity is unknown. Molecular barcoding with unique molecular identifiers was used for the TCRbeta library. TCRdb re-analysed the PCR reads in MiXCR, keeping a single row per CDR3 protein. The data show approximately 70,000 distinct CDR3 sequences, with roughly 4.4% seen just once and about 19% held by the top ten. Study results and limitations: T-cell counts and diversity at one year following transplant were attributed mainly to newly produced T cells.

The V gene's germline CDR1 is MNHNS and CDR2 SASEGT. V was clipped by 1 base and J by 9 bases, with 16 bases between them. This CDR3 has 15 residues. This TCR came from a boy younger than two who had a stem cell transplant for acute myeloid leukemia, so the T cells may come from the graft donor. V usage is TRBV6-1 and J usage is TRBJ1-3, with a tentative D call TRBD1 (6 bases). This specimen consisted of PBMCs, mostly from graft donor cells, obtained 180 days after TCRalphabeta/CD19-depleted stem cell transplant. The CDR3 DNA reads as TGTGCCAGCAGTGAAGTGGCACAGGGAAGAACCACCATATATTTT. Its translation is CASSEVAQGRTTIYF.